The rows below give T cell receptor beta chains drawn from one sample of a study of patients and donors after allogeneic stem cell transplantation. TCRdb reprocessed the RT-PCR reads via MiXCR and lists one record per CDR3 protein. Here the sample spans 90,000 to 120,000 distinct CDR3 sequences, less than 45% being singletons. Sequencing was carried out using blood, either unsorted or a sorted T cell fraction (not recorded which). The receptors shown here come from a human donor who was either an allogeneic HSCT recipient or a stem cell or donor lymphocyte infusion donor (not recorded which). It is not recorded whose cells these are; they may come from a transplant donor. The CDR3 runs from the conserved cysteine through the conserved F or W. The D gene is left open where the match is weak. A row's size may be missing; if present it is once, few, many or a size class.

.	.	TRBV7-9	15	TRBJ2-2	CASSLNYVNTGELFF	TGTGCCAGCAGCTTGAATTACGTGAACACCGGGGAGCTGTTTTTT
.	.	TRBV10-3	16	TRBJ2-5	CAISERRNHEGETQYF	TGTGCCATCAGTGAGCGTAGGAACCACGAGGGAGAGACCCAGTACTTC
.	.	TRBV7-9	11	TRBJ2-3	CASSVENTQYF	TGTGCCAGCAGTGTGGAAAATACGCAGTATTTT
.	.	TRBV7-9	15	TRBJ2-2	CASSLTGVGTGELFF	TGTGCCAGCAGCTTAACCGGGGTGGGCACCGGGGAGCTGTTTTTT
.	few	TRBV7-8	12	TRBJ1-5	CASSLAGVAQHF	TGTGCCAGCAGCTTGGCCGGGGTAGCCCAGCATTTT
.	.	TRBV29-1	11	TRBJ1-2	CSVGRGYGYTF	TGCAGCGTCGGGCGGGGGTATGGCTACACCTTC
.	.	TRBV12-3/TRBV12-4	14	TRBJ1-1	CASSRQQKNTEAFF	TGTGCCAGCAGTAGACAGCAAAAGAACACTGAAGCTTTCTTT
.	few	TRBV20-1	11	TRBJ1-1	CSAIDPRGTFF	TGCAGTGCCATAGACCCGCGGGGGACTTTCTTT
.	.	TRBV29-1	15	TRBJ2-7	CSVKRGRDKTYEQYF	TGCAGCGTCAAAAGGGGTCGGGACAAAACCTACGAGCAGTACTTC
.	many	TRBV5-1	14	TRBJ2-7	CASSLATGSYEQYF	TGCGCCAGCAGCTTAGCGACAGGCTCCTACGAGCAGTACTTC
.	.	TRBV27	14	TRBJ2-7	CASRPGPSPSEQYF	TGTGCCAGCAGACCGGGACCATCACCTTCCGAGCAGTACTTC
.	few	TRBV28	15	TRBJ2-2	CASSLSPRATGELFF	TGTGCCAGCAGTTTATCCCCCAGGGCAACCGGGGAGCTGTTTTTT
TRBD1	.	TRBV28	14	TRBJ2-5	CASSPRQGWETQYF	TGTGCCAGCAGTCCGCGACAGGGGTGGGAGACCCAGTACTTC
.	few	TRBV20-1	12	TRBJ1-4	CSAREVDEKLFF	TGCAGTGCTAGAGAGGTGGATGAAAAACTGTTTTTT
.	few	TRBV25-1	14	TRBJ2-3	CASLTGSRTDTQYF	TGTGCCAGCTTAACCGGGTCCCGAACAGATACGCAGTATTTT
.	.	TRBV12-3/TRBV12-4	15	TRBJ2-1	CASSTRGLIYNEQFF	TGTGCCAGCAGTACGCGGGGGCTGATCTACAATGAGCAGTTCTTC
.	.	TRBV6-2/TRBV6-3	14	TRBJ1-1	CASTTGGIPVEAFF	TGTGCCAGCACCACGGGGGGCATTCCCGTTGAAGCTTTCTTT
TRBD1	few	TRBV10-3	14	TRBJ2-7	CAIRIQGDRDEQYF	TGTGCCATCAGGATACAGGGGGACAGGGACGAGCAGTACTTC
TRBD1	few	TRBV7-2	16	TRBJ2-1	CASSLALGQGRNEQFF	TGTGCCAGCAGCTTAGCGTTAGGACAGGGGAGGAATGAGCAGTTCTTC
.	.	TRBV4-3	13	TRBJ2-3	CASSQASTDTQYF	TGCGCCAGCAGCCAAGCAAGCACAGATACGCAGTATTTT
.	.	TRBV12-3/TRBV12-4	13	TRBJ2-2	CASSYQDTGELFF	TGTGCCAGCAGTTACCAGGACACCGGGGAGCTGTTTTTT
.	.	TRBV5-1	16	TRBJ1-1	CASTESSLRRNTEAFF	TGCGCCAGCACGGAAAGCAGCCTAAGGAGGAACACTGAAGCTTTCTTT
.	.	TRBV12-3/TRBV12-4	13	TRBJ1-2	CASSFRPITGYTF	TGTGCCAGCAGTTTTCGGCCCATAACTGGCTACACCTTC
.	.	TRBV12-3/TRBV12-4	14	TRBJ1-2	CASRSGVLSDGYTF	TGTGCCAGCAGATCAGGAGTCCTATCGGATGGCTACACCTTC
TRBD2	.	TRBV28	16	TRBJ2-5	CASSGPRGRALETQYF	TGTGCCAGCAGTGGCCCTCGCGGGAGGGCCTTGGAGACCCAGTACTTC